This is a list of T cell receptor beta chains from one sample in a study of blood T cell repertoires in COVID-19. Some clones are missing from TCRdb's copy, which holds only in-frame ones; the method was immunoSEQ multiplex PCR. The sample records around 400,000 clones, around 87% being singletons. The sample consisted of peripheral blood. Receptor source: an older woman with COVID-19, enrolled during active disease. Each CDR3 is given with its conserved first and last residue. D genes are given only for firm matches. Expanded clones get a size class; other rows say once, few or many, or leave the size out.

v_gene: TRBV6-5; abundance: -; j_gene: TRBJ2-7; d_gene: -; CDR3nt: TGTGCCAGCAGCCCCTTTGACAGGCCTTACGAGCAGTACTTC; CDR3aa: CASSPFDRPYEQYF
v_gene: TRBV27; abundance: -; j_gene: TRBJ2-4; d_gene: -; CDR3nt: TGTGCCAGCAGTTACCGCTGCGCGGCGGGGTACGTAAACATTCAGTACTTC; CDR3aa: CASSYRCAAGYVNIQYF
v_gene: TRBV9; abundance: -; j_gene: TRBJ1-2; d_gene: -; CDR3nt: TGTGCCAGCAGCGTAGGCGGGTTAGGAAAAAGCTACACCTTC; CDR3aa: CASSVGGLGKSYTF
v_gene: TRBV6-6; abundance: -; j_gene: TRBJ2-1; d_gene: -; CDR3nt: TGTGCCAGCACCCTGACCGGAGGCTCCTACAATGAGCAGTTCTTC; CDR3aa: CASTLTGGSYNEQFF
v_gene: TRBV6-5; abundance: -; j_gene: TRBJ2-7; d_gene: -; CDR3nt: TGTGCCAGCAGGCAGAGGGGGTTTTCTTTTGAGCAGTACTTC; CDR3aa: CASRQRGFSFEQYF
v_gene: TRBV12-3/TRBV12-4; abundance: -; j_gene: TRBJ2-5; d_gene: -; CDR3nt: TGTGCCAGCAGTTTTGGCAGCCCAGGGACCCAGTACTTC; CDR3aa: CASSFGSPGTQYF
v_gene: TRBV6-1; abundance: -; j_gene: TRBJ2-3; d_gene: -; CDR3nt: TGTGCCAGCAGTGAAATTGACTCTAGCACAGATACGCAGTATTTT; CDR3aa: CASSEIDSSTDTQYF
v_gene: TRBV6-6; abundance: once; j_gene: TRBJ1-2; d_gene: TRBD1; CDR3nt: TGTGCCAGCAGTTCGACAGGGGCCAGCACCTATGGCTACACCTTC; CDR3aa: CASSSTGASTYGYTF
v_gene: TRBV7-9; abundance: -; j_gene: TRBJ2-2; d_gene: TRBD1; CDR3nt: TGTGCCAGCAGCCGACAGGGGGCGAGCGGGGAGCTGTTTTTT; CDR3aa: CASSRQGASGELFF
v_gene: TRBV27; abundance: once; j_gene: TRBJ2-1; d_gene: TRBD2; CDR3nt: TGTGCCAGCAGTCTATGGGGAGCGCGGGGGGCCCTCAATGAGCAGTTCTTC; CDR3aa: CASSLWGARGALNEQFF
v_gene: TRBV28; abundance: -; j_gene: TRBJ1-1; d_gene: -; CDR3nt: TGTGCCAGCAGTCCGACGCGCGGGGTGAGCACTGAAGCTTTCTTT; CDR3aa: CASSPTRGVSTEAFF
v_gene: TRBV19; abundance: -; j_gene: TRBJ1-3; d_gene: -; CDR3nt: TGTGCCAGTAGCAAACAGGATTCCTCTGGAAACACCATATATTTT; CDR3aa: CASSKQDSSGNTIYF
v_gene: TRBV28; abundance: -; j_gene: TRBJ2-1; d_gene: TRBD2; CDR3nt: TGTGCCAGCAGTGCCCAGGTAGCGGGGGGGCCGAGCAATGAGCAGTTCTTC; CDR3aa: CASSAQVAGGPSNEQFF
v_gene: TRBV5-1; abundance: -; j_gene: TRBJ1-3; d_gene: -; CDR3nt: TGCGCCAGCAGCTTTAACAGCAACTCTGGAAACACCATATATTTT; CDR3aa: CASSFNSNSGNTIYF
v_gene: TRBV27; abundance: many; j_gene: TRBJ1-1; d_gene: -; CDR3nt: TGTGCCAGCAGCTGGACCCCGGAGGCTGAAGCTTTCTTT; CDR3aa: CASSWTPEAEAFF
v_gene: TRBV7-8; abundance: -; j_gene: TRBJ2-7; d_gene: TRBD1; CDR3nt: TGTGCCAGCAGCCTAGGGGGGACAGGGTCCTACGAGCAGTACTTC; CDR3aa: CASSLGGTGSYEQYF
v_gene: TRBV5-1; abundance: -; j_gene: TRBJ1-2; d_gene: -; CDR3nt: TGCGCCAGCAGCTTAGAGGGACACCTTAACTATGGCTACACCTTC; CDR3aa: CASSLEGHLNYGYTF
v_gene: TRBV6-5; abundance: -; j_gene: TRBJ1-3; d_gene: TRBD1; CDR3nt: TGTGCCAGCAGCTCTAGGACAGGCGGTGGAAACACCATATATTTT; CDR3aa: CASSSRTGGGNTIYF
v_gene: TRBV11-3; abundance: -; j_gene: TRBJ2-5; d_gene: -; CDR3nt: TGTGCCAGCAGCCGAGGGGAGACCCAGTACTTC; CDR3aa: CASSRGETQYF
v_gene: TRBV7-9; abundance: -; j_gene: TRBJ2-7; d_gene: TRBD1; CDR3nt: TGTGCCAGCAGCCGACCGGGACAGGATTCACGGGAGCAGTACTTC; CDR3aa: CASSRPGQDSREQYF
v_gene: TRBV5-1; abundance: -; j_gene: TRBJ2-7; d_gene: -; CDR3nt: TGCGCCAGCAGCTTGGGGGTCAGGGGAGACGAGCAGTACTTC; CDR3aa: CASSLGVRGDEQYF
v_gene: TRBV5-1; abundance: once; j_gene: TRBJ1-2; d_gene: TRBD1; CDR3nt: TGCGCCAGCAGCTTGGCTGGGACAGGGGGCATAGGTGGCTACACCTTC; CDR3aa: CASSLAGTGGIGGYTF
v_gene: TRBV3-1/TRBV3-2; abundance: -; j_gene: TRBJ1-3; d_gene: -; CDR3nt: TGTGCCAGCAGCCAAGTGTGGGGGGCTGGAAACACCATATATTTT; CDR3aa: CASSQVWGAGNTIYF
v_gene: TRBV10-3; abundance: -; j_gene: TRBJ1-5; d_gene: TRBD1; CDR3nt: TGTGCCATCGGGGGGACAGGGAACAATCAGCCCCAGCATTTT; CDR3aa: CAIGGTGNNQPQHF
v_gene: TRBV12-3/TRBV12-4; abundance: -; j_gene: TRBJ1-6; d_gene: -; CDR3nt: TGTGCCAGCAGTAGACAAGGATATTCACCCCTCCACTTT; CDR3aa: CASSRQGYSPLHF
v_gene: TRBV19; abundance: -; j_gene: TRBJ1-4; d_gene: -; CDR3nt: TGTGCCAGTAGTATAGGAGGCCTTAATGAAAAACTGTTTTTT; CDR3aa: CASSIGGLNEKLFF
v_gene: TRBV19; abundance: -; j_gene: TRBJ2-1; d_gene: TRBD1; CDR3nt: TGTGCCAGTAGTCCCAGGACAGGGGGCCCCTACAATGAGCAGTTCTTC; CDR3aa: CASSPRTGGPYNEQFF
v_gene: TRBV28; abundance: -; j_gene: TRBJ1-1; d_gene: -; CDR3nt: TGTGCCAGCAGTGACTTTGTGGACGGGAAAGCTTTCTTT; CDR3aa: CASSDFVDGKAFF